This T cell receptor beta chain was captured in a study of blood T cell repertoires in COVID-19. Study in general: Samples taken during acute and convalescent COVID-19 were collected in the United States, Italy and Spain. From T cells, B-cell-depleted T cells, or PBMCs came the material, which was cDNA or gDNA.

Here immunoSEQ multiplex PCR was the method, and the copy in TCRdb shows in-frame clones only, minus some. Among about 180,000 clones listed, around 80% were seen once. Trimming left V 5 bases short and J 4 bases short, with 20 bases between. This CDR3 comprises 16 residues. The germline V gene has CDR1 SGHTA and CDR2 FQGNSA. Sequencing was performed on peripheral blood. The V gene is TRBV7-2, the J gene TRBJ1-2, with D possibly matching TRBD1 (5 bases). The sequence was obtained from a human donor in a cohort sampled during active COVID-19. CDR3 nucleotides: TGTGCCAGCAGCAACTGGGAAGGGGTGTATTTCTATGGCTACACCTTC. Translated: CASSNWEGVYFYGYTF.